This TCR beta chain derives from a study of neoadjuvant anti-PD-1 for oral cavity cancer. Study-wide background: Patients without progression received a fourth nivolumab dose around day 43, then surgical resection on days 50-56.

Trimming pared 4 bases from V and 1 base from J, leaving 14 bases between. CDR1 and CDR2 (germline): SGHNT, YYREEE (reference sequence). CDR3 length equals 15 residues. The time point was: after neoadjuvant nivolumab, at surgical resection. This clone has only one observation. Six replicates per PBMC sample, mostly from 480 ng of genomic DNA. Here immunoSEQ multiplex PCR was the method, and the copy in TCRdb shows in-frame clones only, minus some. The data contain approximately 10,000 clones, roughly 64% of them seen just once; the ten biggest clones take up 4.5%. The chain carries TRBV5-4 and TRBJ1-2; the D gene is possibly TRBD1 (5 bases). Sequenced here: PBMCs, sampled after nivolumab (anti-PD-1) treatment. This clonotype was obtained from a person between 35 and 79 years old with oral cavity squamous cell carcinoma. The CDR3 region has the DNA TGTGCCAGCAGCGCGTATTATCAGGGTAACTATGGCTACACCTTC. Its translation is CASSAYYQGNYGYTF.